The next 6 T cell receptor beta chains were all read from a single sample in a study of beta chain features in type 1 diabetes (dated by TCRdb to 2017 to 2018). Receptor libraries were prepared by the immunoSEQ multiplex PCR assay. The entire amount of isolated RNA was reverse transcribed using the High Capacity cDNA Reverse Transcription Kit, so the sequenced TCRB transcripts were expressed ones. TCRdb retrieved this table from immuneACCESS and kept in-frame rearrangements only. Not all clones are present; in checked studies, unresolved V genes account for under half, and no reason is known for the remainder. The sample table records about 620,000 clones; around a sixth of these occur just once. The leading ten clones occupy under 0.095% of the sample. The sample consisted of naive CD4+ T cells from blood. The sample's cell subset or site label is to be understood as: true naive CD4+ T cells. Receptor source: a man aged 18 to 30 in good health.

This clone was recorded a few times. The chain links TRBV2 to TRBJ2-2; 8 bases agree with TRBD2. V dropped 6 bases and J dropped 0; count of bases not matched to a gene: 3. Germline V CDR1 and CDR2: SNHLY, FYNNEI. This CDR3 comprises 15 residues. The CDR3 loop is CASRGLAPNTGELFF. CDR3 DNA sequence: TGTGCCAGCAGAGGACTAGCTCCGAACACCGGGGAGCTGTTTTTT.

This clone has a handful of counts. The V call is TRBV9, the J call TRBJ2-1, with D hard to call. Per the germline V gene, CDR1 is SGDLS and CDR2 is YYNGEE. The length of the CDR3 is 14 residues. Trimming shortened V by 6 bases and J by 6 bases, and 16 bases separated the two germline ends. The chain's CDR3 is CASTNLQRSNEQFF. In DNA, the CDR3 is TGTGCCAGCACCAACCTACAGAGGTCCAATGAGCAGTTCTTC.

This clone occurred a few times. This chain uses TRBV13 with TRBJ1-1, with D perhaps TRBD1 (5 bases). V dropped 2 bases and J dropped 3 bases, with 13 bases sitting between them. This CDR3 has 15 residues. CDR1 is PRHDT, CDR2 FYEKMQ, per germline (reference sequence). The CDR3 loop reads CASSLSGAGDTEAFF. Here the CDR3 DNA reads TGTGCCAGCAGCTTATCCGGGGCCGGGGACACTGAAGCTTTCTTT.

The chain uses TRBV7-2 and TRBJ2-5; D might be TRBD2 (6 bases). With 1 base removed from V and 1 base from J, the gap between germline ends came to 16 bases. Germline-derived CDR1 and CDR2 are SGHTA and FQGNSA. The length of the CDR3 is 17 residues. Written as DNA, the CDR3 is TGTGCCAGCAGCTTAGGCGTATCGCGGGGCCGCCAAGAGACCCAGTACTTC. It yields the protein CASSLGVSRGRQETQYF.

This clone was seen more than once but under ten times. V is TRBV4-3 and J is TRBJ2-3, with D perhaps matching TRBD2 (5 bases). In germline, CDR1 is LGHNA, CDR2 YSLEER. The CDR3 has 15 residues. The V end lost 4 bases, the J end lost 6 bases, and 17 bases lay between the germline ends. The CDR3: CASSRGLAIRDTQYF. CDR3 DNA: TGCGCCAGCAGCCGAGGGTTAGCAATTAGGGATACGCAGTATTTT.

The chain recombines TRBV28 with TRBJ2-2; 7 bases line up with TRBD2. The CDR3 spans 15 residues. With 4 bases clipped from V and 8 bases from J, the junction kept 10 bases outside the gene matches. Germline V CDR1 and CDR2: MDHEN, SYDVKM. CDR3 loop: CASSSPGTGGGELFF. The CDR3, as DNA: TGTGCCAGCAGTTCTCCGGGGACGGGAGGTGGGGAGCTGTTTTTT.